The TCR beta chain under discussion was sequenced for a study of blood T cell repertoires in COVID-19. Study-level background: The United States, Italy and Spain supplied acute and convalescent COVID-19 samples. PBMCs, B-cell-depleted T cells, or T cells were the source of the cDNA or gDNA that made up the material.

Germline V gene lookup returns CDR1 ENHRY and CDR2 SYGVKD. Trimming removed 10 bases from V and 2 bases from J; junction bases left unmatched: 13. The CDR3 covers 15 residues. In the original analysis: Counts of nucleated cells, estimated from reference gene primer amplification, were obtained. Here immunoSEQ multiplex PCR was the method, and the copy in TCRdb shows in-frame clones only, minus some. V and J calls and clone size are copied from that table; D and trimming were computed from the DNA. The table includes tens of thousands of clones, 88% detected once. The sequenced sample was peripheral blood. This sequence originates from a man between 65 and 79 years old with acute or convalescent COVID-19. The rearrangement links TRBV10-3 to TRBJ2-5; 7 positions match TRBD1. In DNA form, the CDR3 reads TGTGCCACCGGTGAGCAGACAGGGCCGCAAGAGACCCAGTACTTC. This sequence encodes CATGEQTGPQETQYF.